The subject of this entry is one TCR beta chain. Antigen: not known. TCRdb's copy holds only in-frame clones and misses some; the assay was immunoSEQ multiplex PCR. This table holds around 2.3 million clones, roughly 95% found once. CDR1 and CDR2 from the germline V gene are GTSNPN and SVGIG (reference sequence). V lost 7 bases and J lost 5, with 5 bases in between. This CDR3 is built from 10 residues. The data are from a study of shared clonotypes between healthy human individuals. Study-level findings and limits: Unshared clonotypes carried lower generation probabilities than those common to all four donors. With few donors, the genetic and exposure-history diversity represented was limited. Clonotype sharing among donors was expected to depend on sequencing depth. Among four donors, roughly 5% of naive CD4 clonotypes were found in common.

V gene TRBV30 combines with J gene TRBJ1-4; D unresolved. The specimen was naive CD4+ T cells sorted from blood. Subset given: CD45RA+ positively selected. The sequence was collected from a man aged 18 to 35 in good health. In DNA, the CDR3 is TGTGCCTACAGCAATGAAAAACTGTTTTTT. It yields the protein CAYSNEKLFF.